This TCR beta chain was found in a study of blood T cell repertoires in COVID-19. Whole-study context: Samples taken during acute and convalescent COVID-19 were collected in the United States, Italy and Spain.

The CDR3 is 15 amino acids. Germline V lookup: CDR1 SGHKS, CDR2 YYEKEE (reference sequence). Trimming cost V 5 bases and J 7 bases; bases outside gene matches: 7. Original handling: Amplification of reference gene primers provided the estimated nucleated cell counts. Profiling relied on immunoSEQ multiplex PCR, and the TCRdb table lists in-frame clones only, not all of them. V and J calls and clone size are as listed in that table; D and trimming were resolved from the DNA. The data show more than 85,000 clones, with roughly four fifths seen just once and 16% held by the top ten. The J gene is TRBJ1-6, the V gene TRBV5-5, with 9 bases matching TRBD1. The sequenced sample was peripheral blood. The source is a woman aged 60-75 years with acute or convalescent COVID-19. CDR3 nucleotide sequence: TGTGCCAGCAGTCTCCAAGGACAGGGGAATTCACCCCTCCACTTT. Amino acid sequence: CASSLQGQGNSPLHF.